The 20 T cell receptor beta chains below all came from one sample that was sequenced in a study of T-cell memory formation after mild COVID-19. TCRdb passed the 5' RACE reads through MiXCR, listing each CDR3 protein once. The profile shows approximately 240,000 distinct CDR3 sequences, 16% of them singletons. The material sequenced was PBMCs or a T cell subset sorted from them (not recorded which). The receptors originated from a man aged 18 to 29 who had mild COVID-19 (a few samples of this study predate the infection). Cell type and time point are not known.

This chain uses TRBV7-9 with TRBJ2-3; possible D gene TRBD2, 6 bases. Germline CDR1 is SEHNR and CDR2 is FQNEAQ (reference sequence). The V end lost 3 bases, the J end lost 2 bases, and 12 bases lay between the germline ends. The CDR3 loop spans 15 amino acids. The CDR3 loop reads CASSFPGLYTDTQYF. The CDR3 region has the DNA TGTGCCAGCAGCTTCCCGGGACTCTACACAGATACGCAGTATTTT.

This clonotype was seen a few times. The J gene is TRBJ2-1, the V gene TRBV2; D unresolved. The CDR3 extends over 15 amino acids. V lost 2 bases and J 7 bases, leaving 15 bases between the germline ends. Germline V gene lookup returns CDR1 SNHLY and CDR2 FYNNEI. CDR3 DNA: TGTGCCAGCAGTGAATTGGTCCTCTTTACTAATGAGCAGTTCTTC. Protein sequence: CASSELVLFTNEQFF. Full variable domain (missing parts from reference TRBV2 and TRBJ2-1): EPEVTQTPSHQVTQMGQEVILRCVPISNHLYFYWYRQILGQKVEFLVSFYNNEISEKSEIFDDQFSVERPDGSNFTLKIRSTKLEDSAMYFCASSELVLFTNEQFFGPGTRLTVL.

V is TRBV4-2 and J is TRBJ1-4, with TRBD1 as a possible D gene (5 bases). The CDR3 loop spans 16 amino acids. Looked up from germline, CDR1 is LGHNA and CDR2 is YNFKEQ. V was pared by 2 bases and J by 7 bases, with 17 bases between. The CDR3 reads CASSQPGAGIPEKLFF. Written as DNA, the CDR3 is TGTGCCAGCAGCCAACCCGGGGCGGGCATTCCTGAAAAACTGTTTTTT.

This clonotype was seen a handful of times. The genes are TRBV28 and TRBJ2-7; the D gene is possibly TRBD1 (6 bases). The CDR3 is 15 residues long. The germline V gene has CDR1 MDHEN and CDR2 SYDVKM. Trimming shortened V by 3 bases and J by 4 bases, and 16 bases separated the two germline ends. This CDR3 is CASSFSGPGDYEQYV. As DNA, the CDR3 is TGTGCCAGCAGTTTCTCCGGGCCAGGGGATTACGAGCAGTACGTC.

This clonotype turned up a few times. This chain uses TRBV28 with TRBJ2-1; possibly TRBD2 for D (6 bases). The CDR3 contains 15 residues. V lost 8 bases and J 9 bases, leaving 23 bases between the germline ends. The germline V gene encodes CDR1 MDHEN and CDR2 SYDVKM. CDR3 amino acids: CASHSLARVRGEQFF. The CDR3 region has the DNA TGTGCCAGCCATTCCCTAGCGAGGGTGAGGGGTGAGCAGTTCTTC.

This clonotype occurred a few times. The CDR3 coding sequence is TGTGCCAGCAGCCCCGGTAGCGAGAACACCGGGGAGCTGTTTTTT. Amino acids: CASSPGSENTGELFF. The chain is built from TRBV5-4 and TRBJ2-2; D possibly corresponds to TRBD2 (5 bases). V lost 4 bases to trimming and J lost 1 base, with 11 bases between them. The CDR3 consists of 15 residues. CDR1 and CDR2 from the germline V gene are SGHNT and YYREEE (reference sequence).

This clonotype showed up many times. The chain employs TRBV7-9 and TRBJ2-3; the D is unclear. Per germline, CDR1 SEHNR and CDR2 FQNEAQ (reference sequence). The CDR3 is 12 residues long. The V end was cut by 1 base, the J end by 6 bases, with 5 bases between. CDR3 DNA: TGTGCCAGCAGCTTAGTAGGGGATACGCAGTATTTT. It codes for CASSLVGDTQYF.

This clonotype was counted only a few times. This CDR3 reads CATSDWGNTQYF. CDR3 nucleotide sequence: TGTGCCACCAGTGATTGGGGGAATACGCAGTATTTT. This chain joins TRBV24-1 and TRBJ2-3, with D possibly being TRBD1 or TRBD2 (5 bases each). The germline V gene has CDR1 KGHDR and CDR2 SFDVKD. V was shortened by 2 bases and J by 7 bases, with 6 bases between the two germline ends. This CDR3 is built from 12 residues.

In its sample, this clonotype was seen many times. The chain uses TRBV5-1 and TRBJ2-1; TRBD2 might be the D (6 bases). Trimming left V 0 bases short and J 7 bases short, with 11 bases between. Germline CDR1 reads SGHRS; CDR2 reads YFSETQ. This CDR3 spans 14 amino acids. The chain's CDR3 is CASSLGGVYNEQFF. In nucleotides, the CDR3 is TGCGCCAGCAGCTTGGGCGGGGTATATAATGAGCAGTTCTTC. The whole variable domain, remainder taken from reference TRBV5-1 and TRBJ2-1, is KAGVTQTPRYLIKTRGQQVTLSCSPISGHRSVSWYQQTPGQGLQFLFEYFSETQRNKGNFPGRFSGRQFSNSRSEMNVSTLELGDSALYLCASSLGGVYNEQFFGPGTRLTVL.

In this sample, this clonotype turned up many times. V usage is TRBV3-1 and J usage is TRBJ2-2, with D unresolved. Trimming took off 1 base at V and 4 bases at J, with 7 bases between the two ends. This CDR3 region has 14 residues. CDR1 and CDR2 (germline): LGHDT, YNNKEL (reference sequence). The CDR3 DNA reads as TGTGCCAGCAGCCAAGGTCGAAGCACCGGGGAGCTGTTTTTT. It specifies CASSQGRSTGELFF.

The chain recombines TRBV7-2 with TRBJ2-5; 8 nucleotides agree with TRBD1. CDR3 length equals 15 residues. Germline values: CDR1 SGHTA, CDR2 FQGNSA. V lost 5 bases, J lost 5 bases, and 10 bases stayed unmatched. The DNA of the CDR3 is TGTGCCAGCAGCCCGAGGACAGGGTGGTTGGAGACCCAGTACTTC. Translation gives CASSPRTGWLETQYF.

This clonotype was recorded many times. The chain links TRBV10-3 to TRBJ2-5, with 9 bases lining up with TRBD1. CDR3 size: 15 residues. Trimming at V came to 7 bases and at J to 5 bases, leaving 11 bases not matched to a gene. Per the germline V gene, CDR1 is ENHRY and CDR2 is SYGVKD. CDR3 sequence reads: CAITPGTGNLETQYF. CDR3 sequence (DNA): TGTGCCATCACCCCCGGGACAGGGAACCTCGAGACCCAGTACTTC.

V usage is TRBV4-3 and J usage is TRBJ1-1; D unclear. The CDR3 extends over 15 amino acids. CDR1 and CDR2 (germline): LGHNA, YSLEER. V was clipped by 4 bases and J by 3 bases, with 15 bases between them. The DNA for the CDR3 is TGCGCCAGCAGCCGGTTGACATCCGGGGACACTGAAGCTTTCTTT. Its translation is CASSRLTSGDTEAFF.

The rearrangement uses TRBV5-1 and TRBJ1-1; possibly TRBD1 for D (6 bases). V lost 4 bases and J 0 bases, leaving 16 bases between the germline ends. Germline CDR1 SGHRS, CDR2 YFSETQ. This CDR3 is 16 amino acids long. CDR3 sequence (DNA): TGCGCCAGCAGCCCAAGGGGGACACCCTTGAACACTGAAGCTTTCTTT. It yields the protein CASSPRGTPLNTEAFF.

The sample holds many counts of this clonotype. The V call is TRBV29-1, the J call TRBJ2-1; the D gene is possibly TRBD1 (6 bases). This CDR3 has 18 amino acids. Germline CDR1 SQVTM, CDR2 ANQGSEA. Trimming stripped 6 bases from V and 0 bases from J, with 24 bases between. The CDR3 nucleotides are TGCAGCGTGCCTAACGGCAGGGGTCTTCCGAGCTCCTACAATGAGCAGTTCTTC. Translated: CSVPNGRGLPSSYNEQFF.

J is TRBJ2-2 and V is TRBV4-1, with 8 bases identical to TRBD1. The germline CDR1 and CDR2 sequences are MGHRA and YSYEKL. V dropped 2 bases and J dropped 3; count of bases not matched to a gene: 2. This CDR3 is 15 amino acids long. CDR3 sequence reads: CASSQWTGHTGELFF. CDR3 DNA sequence: TGCGCCAGCAGCCAATGGACAGGGCACACCGGGGAGCTGTTTTTT.

The rearrangement links TRBV6-2 or TRBV6-3 to TRBJ2-1, with 11 positions matching TRBD2. This CDR3 spans 15 amino acids. V was pared by 6 bases and J by 8 bases, with 9 bases of the junction left unmatched. The V gene's germline CDR1 is MNHEY and CDR2 SVGEGT. This CDR3 reads CASSYPSGGNHEQFF. CDR3 bases: TGTGCCAGCAGCTATCCTAGCGGGGGGAACCATGAGCAGTTCTTC.

This clonotype was seen many times. The rearrangement joins TRBV7-6 to TRBJ1-3, with D unresolved. V was clipped by 5 bases and J by 0 bases, with 11 bases between them. Germline CDR1 and CDR2: SGHVS and FNYEAQ. This CDR3 is built from 15 residues. Written as DNA, the CDR3 is TGTGCCAGCAGCGTGGCCAGTTTCTCTGGAAACACCATATATTTT. Translating gives CASSVASFSGNTIYF.

This clonotype was seen a few times. The chain joins TRBV4-3 to TRBJ1-4; 7 nucleotides line up with TRBD1. V lost 2 bases, J lost 5 bases, and 5 bases stayed unmatched. The CDR3 covers 15 residues. Germline-derived CDR1 and CDR2 are LGHNA and YSLEER. In nucleotides, the CDR3 is TGCGCCAGCAGCCAACCAGGGACAGACAATGAAAAACTGTTTTTT. Translated, it gives CASSQPGTDNEKLFF.

This clonotype was found a few times. The chain couples TRBV20-1 to TRBJ1-6; perhaps TRBD1 as D (5 bases). The CDR3 has 14 amino acids. Germline values: CDR1 DFQATT, CDR2 SNEGSKA (reference sequence). The V end was cut by 5 bases, the J end by 10 bases, with 18 bases between. In DNA form, the CDR3 reads TGCAGTGCTCCCTCACAGGAATCAGGATCACCCCTCCACTTT. It yields the protein CSAPSQESGSPLHF.